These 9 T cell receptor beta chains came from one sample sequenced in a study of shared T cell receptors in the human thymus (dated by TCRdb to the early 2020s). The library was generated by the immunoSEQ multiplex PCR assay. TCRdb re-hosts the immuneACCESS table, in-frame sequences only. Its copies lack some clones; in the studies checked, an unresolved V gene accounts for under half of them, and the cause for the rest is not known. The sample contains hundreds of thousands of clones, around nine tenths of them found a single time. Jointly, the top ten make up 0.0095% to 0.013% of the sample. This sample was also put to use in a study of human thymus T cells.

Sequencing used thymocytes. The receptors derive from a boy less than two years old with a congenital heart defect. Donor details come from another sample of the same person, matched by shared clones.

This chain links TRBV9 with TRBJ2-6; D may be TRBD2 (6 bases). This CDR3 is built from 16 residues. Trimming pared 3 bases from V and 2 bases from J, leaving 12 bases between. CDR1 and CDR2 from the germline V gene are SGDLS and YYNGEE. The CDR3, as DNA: TGTGCCAGCAGCGAAACATGGGGGGCTGGGGCCAACGTCCTGACTTTC. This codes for CASSETWGAGANVLTF.

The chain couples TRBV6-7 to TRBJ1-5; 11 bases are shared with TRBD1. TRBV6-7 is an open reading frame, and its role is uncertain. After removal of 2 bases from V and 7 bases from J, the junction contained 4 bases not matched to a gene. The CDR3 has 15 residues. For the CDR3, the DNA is TGTGCCAGCAGTTACCCCGGACAGGGGGCCCAGCCCCAGCATTTT. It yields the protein CASSYPGQGAQPQHF.

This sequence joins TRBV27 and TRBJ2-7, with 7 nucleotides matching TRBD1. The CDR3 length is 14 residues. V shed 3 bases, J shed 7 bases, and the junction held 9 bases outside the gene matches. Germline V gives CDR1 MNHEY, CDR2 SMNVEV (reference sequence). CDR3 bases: TGTGCCAGCAGTTTTGACAGGGCCCTGGGGGAGCAGTACTTC. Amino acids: CASSFDRALGEQYF.

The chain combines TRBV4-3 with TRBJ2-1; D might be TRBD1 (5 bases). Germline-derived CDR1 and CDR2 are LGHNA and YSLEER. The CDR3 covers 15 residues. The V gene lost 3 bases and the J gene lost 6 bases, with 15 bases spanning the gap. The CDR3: CASSHDRSAVNEQFF. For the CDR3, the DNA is TGCGCCAGCAGCCATGACAGATCTGCGGTCAATGAGCAGTTCTTC.

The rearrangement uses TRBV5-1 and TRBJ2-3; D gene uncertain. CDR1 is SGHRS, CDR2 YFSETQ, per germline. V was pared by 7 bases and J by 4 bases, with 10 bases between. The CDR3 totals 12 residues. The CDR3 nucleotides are TGCGCCAGCGGGCTATCTCCAGATACGCAGTATTTT. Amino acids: CASGLSPDTQYF. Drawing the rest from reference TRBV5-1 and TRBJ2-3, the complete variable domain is KAGVTQTPRYLIKTRGQQVTLSCSPISGHRSVSWYQQTPGQGLQFLFEYFSETQRNKGNFPGRFSGRQFSNSRSEMNVSTLELGDSALYLCASGLSPDTQYFGPGTRLTVL.

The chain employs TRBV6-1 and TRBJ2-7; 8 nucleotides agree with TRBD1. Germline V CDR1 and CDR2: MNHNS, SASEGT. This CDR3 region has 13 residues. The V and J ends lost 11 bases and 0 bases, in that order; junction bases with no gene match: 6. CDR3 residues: CAGTGGPSYEQYF. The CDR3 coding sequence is TGTGCCGGCACAGGGGGTCCCTCCTACGAGCAGTACTTC.

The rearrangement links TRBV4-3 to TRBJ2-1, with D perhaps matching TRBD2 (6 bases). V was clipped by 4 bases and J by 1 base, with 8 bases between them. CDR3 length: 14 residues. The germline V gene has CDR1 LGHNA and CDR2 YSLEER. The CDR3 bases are TGCGCCAGCAGCCGCGGACTATCCTACAATGAGCAGTTCTTC. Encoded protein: CASSRGLSYNEQFF.

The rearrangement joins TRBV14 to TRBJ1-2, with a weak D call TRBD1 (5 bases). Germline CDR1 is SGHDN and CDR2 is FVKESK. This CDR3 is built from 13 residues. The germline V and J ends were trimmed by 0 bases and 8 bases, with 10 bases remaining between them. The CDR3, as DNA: TGTGCCAGCAGCCAAGAGGGGCTAAGGGGCTACACCTTC. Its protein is CASSQEGLRGYTF.

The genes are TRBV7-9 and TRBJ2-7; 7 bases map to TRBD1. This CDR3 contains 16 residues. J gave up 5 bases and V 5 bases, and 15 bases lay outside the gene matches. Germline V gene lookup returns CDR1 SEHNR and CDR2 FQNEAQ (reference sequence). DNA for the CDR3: TGTGCCAGCAGCGGCCGGACAGGCCAGCCTTTGGACGAGCAGTACTTC. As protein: CASSGRTGQPLDEQYF. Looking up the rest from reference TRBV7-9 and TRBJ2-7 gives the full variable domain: DTGVSQNPRHKITKRGQNVTFRCDPISEHNRLYWYRQTLGQGPEFLTYFQNEAQLEKSRLLSDRFSAERPKGSFSTLEIQRTEQGDSAMYLCASSGRTGQPLDEQYFGPGTRLTVT.